The 11 T cell receptor beta chains listed next were all sequenced from one sample in a study of long-term antiretroviral therapy in people with HIV. Survey-level immunoSEQ v3.0 assays were run. Generated by immunoSEQ multiplex PCR, the TCRdb table keeps only in-frame clones and is missing some. The sample has more than 20,000 clones, around 87% seen once. This specimen consisted of unsorted PBMCs, obtained 2.7 years after starting antiretroviral therapy. These receptor sequences come from a middle-aged man with HIV.

The chain employs TRBV10-1 and TRBJ1-1; D is perhaps TRBD1 (5 bases). The CDR3 has 14 residues. Per germline, CDR1 WNHNN and CDR2 SYGVQD (reference sequence). V dropped 2 bases and J dropped 1 base, with 8 bases sitting between them. The CDR3 coding sequence is TGCGCCAGCAGTGAGACAGGAAAGAACACTGAAGCTTTCTTT. This translates into CASSETGKNTEAFF.

This chain joins TRBV7-2 and TRBJ2-5, with 7 bases matching TRBD2. CDR3 length equals 15 residues. Germline V gene data show CDR1 as SGHTA and CDR2 as FQGNSA. Trimming removed 3 bases from V and 5 bases from J; junction bases left unmatched: 9. As DNA, the CDR3 is TGTGCCAGCAGCTTCCCTGTTGGTAGCGGGGAGACCCAGTACTTC. This codes for CASSFPVGSGETQYF.

Here the CDR3 DNA reads TGTGCCAGCAGGGATCCCGGGACGGACATGAGGGCTGAAGCTTTCTTT. It specifies CASRDPGTDMRAEAFF. This rearrangement joins TRBV28 to TRBJ1-1; TRBD1 is a possible D gene (5 bases). The germline CDR1 and CDR2 sequences are MDHEN and SYDVKM. The CDR3 has 16 amino acids. The ends were cut back, 6 bases at V and 6 bases at J, with 23 bases in the middle.

This chain joins TRBV28 and TRBJ1-2; D gene unclear. The CDR3 runs 12 residues. Trimming left V 3 bases short and J 7 bases short, with 9 bases between. Germline-derived CDR1 and CDR2 are MDHEN and SYDVKM. The CDR3 region has the DNA TGTGCCAGCAGTTTCGGTGGGGTTGGCTACACCTTC. Its translation is CASSFGGVGYTF.

The CDR3 bases are TGCGCCAGCAGCCTATGGGACAGGGTGAACACCGGGGAGCTGTTTTTT. Its translation is CASSLWDRVNTGELFF. This sequence joins TRBV4-3 and TRBJ2-2; 9 nucleotides line up with TRBD1. The germline V gene has CDR1 LGHNA and CDR2 YSLEER. The CDR3 extends over 16 amino acids. With V trimmed by 4 bases and J by 1 base, 4 bases remained unmatched.

The chain uses TRBV7-2 and TRBJ1-1; 7 bases align to TRBD1. From germline, CDR1 is SGHTA and CDR2 FQGNSA. The CDR3 is 16 amino acids. The trim removed 4 bases at V and 5 bases at J, leaving 13 bases unmatched. DNA of the CDR3: TGTGCCAGCAGCTCAACAGGGGCGACGTGGGAAACTGAAGCTTTCTTT. This sequence encodes CASSSTGATWETEAFF.

This chain joins TRBV5-1 and TRBJ2-7; a possible D gene is TRBD1 (6 bases). This CDR3 region has 14 residues. Germline CDR1 is SGHRS and CDR2 is YFSETQ. The V end was cut by 4 bases, the J end by 1 base, with 12 bases between. The CDR3 spells CASSSTGTSYEQYF. CDR3 sequence (DNA): TGCGCCAGCAGCAGTACCGGGACATCCTACGAGCAGTACTTC.

This clone was picked up one time. The V call is TRBV4-1, the J call TRBJ2-5; 8 bases are a match to TRBD2. Unmatched junction bases numbered 10, after V lost 2 bases and J lost 2 bases. Germline CDR1 MGHRA, CDR2 YSYEKL. There are 17 residues in the CDR3. The CDR3 loop reads CASSQRARGGGQETQYF. CDR3 DNA sequence: TGCGCCAGCAGCCAACGAGCCCGGGGGGGCGGGCAAGAGACCCAGTACTTC.

The chain links TRBV30 to TRBJ2-7, with D unclear. The germline V gene has CDR1 GTSNPN and CDR2 SVGIG (reference sequence). The CDR3 totals 12 residues. With 1 base removed from V and 3 bases from J, the gap between germline ends came to 7 bases. CDR3 bases: TGTGCCTGGAGTGACGGCGGCTACGAGCAGTACTTC. Amino acids: CAWSDGGYEQYF.

The rearrangement joins TRBV10-3 to TRBJ2-1, with 9 bases aligning to TRBD2. The V segment lost 2 bases and the J segment 9 bases; nucleotides outside the gene matches: 8. Germline loops: CDR1 ENHRY, CDR2 SYGVKD. The CDR3 length is 15 residues. The CDR3 nucleotides are TGTGCCATCAGTGAGCTGGTTAGCGGGGGAGGTGAGCAGTTCTTC. Encoded protein: CAISELVSGGGEQFF.

The V call is TRBV7-9, the J call TRBJ2-2, with D unresolved. CDR1 and CDR2 (germline): SEHNR, FQNEAQ (reference sequence). V dropped 5 bases and J dropped 2 bases, with 9 bases sitting between them. This CDR3 contains 14 residues. The CDR3 coding sequence is TGTGCCAGCAGCACCCAGACTAACACCGGGGAGCTGTTTTTT. Its protein is CASSTQTNTGELFF.